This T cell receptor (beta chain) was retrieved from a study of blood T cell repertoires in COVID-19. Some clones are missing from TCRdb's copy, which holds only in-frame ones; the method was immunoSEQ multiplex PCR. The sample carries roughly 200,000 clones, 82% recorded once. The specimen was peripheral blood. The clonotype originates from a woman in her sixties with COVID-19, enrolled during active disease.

The CDR3 protein is CASSADRRSETQYF. In nucleotides, the CDR3 is TGTGCCAGCAGCGCCGACAGGCGTTCAGAGACCCAGTACTTC. The genes are TRBV11-1 and TRBJ2-5; TRBD1 might be the D (6 bases). The germline V gene encodes CDR1 SGHAT and CDR2 FQDESV (reference sequence). Trimming cost V 5 bases and J 4 bases, with 14 bases left between them. The CDR3 length is 14 residues.